This entry lists 29 T cell receptor beta chains sequenced from one sample in a study of early T cells in non-severe SARS-CoV-2 infection. TCRdb ran MiXCR on the 5' RACE reads and lists one entry per CDR3 protein. The repertoire holds roughly 62,000 distinct CDR3 sequences, with under 10% as singletons. Material: whole blood. These receptors originate from an adult who was a healthcare worker with PCR-confirmed SARS-CoV-2 infection or an uninfected control (not recorded which).

The rearrangement joins TRBV5-4 to TRBJ2-4; no definite D call. Germline V gene data show CDR1 as SGHNT and CDR2 as YYREEE (reference sequence). Trimming cost V 3 bases and J 4 bases, with 11 bases left between them. The CDR3 consists of 14 residues. The CDR3 DNA sequence: TGTGCCAGCAGCTCCCCAACAGTTAAAAACATTCAGTACTTC. Translated: CASSSPTVKNIQYF.

The chain employs TRBV20-1 and TRBJ2-1, with D possibly matching TRBD2 (7 bases). The CDR3 has 15 amino acids. V was trimmed by 1 base and J by 0 bases, leaving 10 bases between them. CDR1 and CDR2 (germline): DFQATT, SNEGSKA (reference sequence). DNA of the CDR3: TGCAGTGCTAGAGTGGGGGGGGCCTCCTACAATGAGCAGTTCTTC. It codes for CSARVGGASYNEQFF.

This clonotype has just a few counts. The genes are TRBV19 and TRBJ1-5; 9 bases line up with TRBD1. This CDR3 contains 14 residues. The germline V gene has CDR1 LNHDA and CDR2 SQIVND (reference sequence). V lost 7 bases, J lost 5 bases, and 6 bases stayed unmatched. Here the CDR3 reads CASTRDRVYQPQHF. The CDR3 DNA is TGTGCCAGTACCAGGGACAGGGTTTATCAGCCCCAGCATTTT.

This clonotype is deemed medium-sized. The V gene is TRBV28, the J gene TRBJ2-7, with 7 nucleotides matching TRBD2. The junction had 3 bases not matched to a gene; V was cut back by 1 base and J by 3 bases. The CDR3 contains 14 residues. Germline CDR1 and CDR2: MDHEN and SYDVKM. CDR3 DNA: TGTGCCAGCAGTTTATCCGGACTAGTCTACGAGCAGTACTTC. Translated: CASSLSGLVYEQYF.

This clonotype showed up many times. J is TRBJ2-7 and V is TRBV3-1; D unresolved. Germline V lookup: CDR1 LGHDT, CDR2 YNNKEL (reference sequence). Deletions cut 0 bases from V and 4 bases from J, with 16 bases between. CDR3 length equals 16 residues. The CDR3 reads CASSQDSRRRKYEQYF. For the CDR3, the DNA is TGTGCCAGCAGCCAAGATTCGAGACGGCGGAAATACGAGCAGTACTTC.

The V and J genes are TRBV30 and TRBJ2-1; 8 bases match TRBD2. The CDR3 totals 15 residues. The trim removed 0 bases at V and 4 bases at J, leaving 5 bases unmatched. CDR1 and CDR2 (germline): GTSNPN, SVGIG (reference sequence). The CDR3 reads CAWSVQAGVYNEQFF. DNA for the CDR3: TGTGCCTGGAGTGTACAAGCGGGAGTATACAATGAGCAGTTCTTC.

This rearrangement joins TRBV7-3 to TRBJ2-5; no clear D. There are 13 residues in the CDR3. The germline V and J ends were trimmed by 0 bases and 0 bases, with 2 bases remaining between them. Germline V gene data show CDR1 as SGHTA and CDR2 as FQGTGA. CDR3 loop: CASSLTYQETQYF. The CDR3 DNA sequence: TGTGCCAGCAGCTTAACGTACCAAGAGACCCAGTACTTC.

This clonotype was counted a few times. The chain employs TRBV6-1 and TRBJ1-3; D not certain. Germline values: CDR1 MNHNS, CDR2 SASEGT. The CDR3 extends over 13 amino acids. The V and J ends lost 4 bases and 0 bases respectively, with 4 bases between them. CDR3 DNA sequence: TGTGCCAGCAGTGGTGTCTCTGGAAACACCATATATTTT. This sequence encodes CASSGVSGNTIYF.

The chain combines TRBV20-1 with TRBJ2-1, with D possibly being TRBD2 (6 bases). Trimming stripped 6 bases from V and 10 bases from J, with 19 bases between. The CDR3 sequence is 13 residues long. Germline CDR1 reads DFQATT; CDR2 reads SNEGSKA (reference sequence). For the CDR3, the DNA is TGCAGTGCCCCTGTCGGGAGTCTGAGAGAGCAGTTCTTC. Translated, it gives CSAPVGSLREQFF.

In this sample, this clonotype turned up many times. The CDR3 here is CASSSGSGIPSYNEQFF. CDR3 sequence (DNA): TGTGCCAGTAGTTCCGGTAGCGGGATCCCCTCCTACAATGAGCAGTTCTTC. This chain connects TRBV19 to TRBJ2-1, with 8 nucleotides matching TRBD2. Trimming cost V 5 bases and J 0 bases; bases outside gene matches: 9. Germline loops: CDR1 LNHDA, CDR2 SQIVND (reference sequence). CDR3 size: 17 residues. The full variable domain, rest sourced from reference TRBV19 and TRBJ2-1, is DGGITQSPKYLFRKEGQNVTLSCEQNLNHDAMYWYRQDPGQGLRLIYYSQIVNDFQKGDIAEGYSVSREKKESFPLTVTSAQKNPTAFYLCASSSGSGIPSYNEQFFGPGTRLTVL.

In this sample, this clonotype turned up many times. V gene TRBV5-1 combines with J gene TRBJ2-7; D may be TRBD2 (6 bases). CDR3 length: 14 amino acids. Germline-derived CDR1 and CDR2 are SGHRS and YFSETQ. Trimming pared 4 bases from V and 0 bases from J, leaving 11 bases between. CDR3 sequence: CASSKGLTSYEQYF. The CDR3 nucleotides are TGCGCCAGCAGCAAGGGACTGACCTCCTACGAGCAGTACTTC.

This clonotype has more than one count but fewer than ten. This chain joins TRBV20-1 and TRBJ2-1, with 8 bases fitting TRBD1. Looked up from germline, CDR1 is DFQATT and CDR2 is SNEGSKA (reference sequence). The CDR3 spans 15 residues. V was pared by 6 bases and J by 3 bases, with 10 bases of the junction left unmatched. The chain's CDR3 is CSAVGRTGGYNEQFF. CDR3 nucleotides: TGCAGTGCGGTTGGAAGAACAGGGGGCTACAATGAGCAGTTCTTC.

This clonotype showed up just a few times. This sequence joins TRBV6-5 and TRBJ2-5; D unresolved. Germline-derived CDR1 and CDR2 are MNHEY and SVGAGI. V lost 5 bases and J lost 5, with 18 bases in between. The CDR3 spans 15 residues. The CDR3 protein is CASSAARPMRETQYF. CDR3 DNA sequence: TGTGCCAGCAGTGCGGCCCGGCCAATGAGGGAGACCCAGTACTTC.

The rearrangement joins TRBV7-9 to TRBJ2-1; TRBD1 agrees at 10 bases. V dropped 5 bases and J dropped 6; count of bases not matched to a gene: 7. The CDR3 covers 15 residues. Germline V gene data show CDR1 as SEHNR and CDR2 as FQNEAQ (reference sequence). CDR3 DNA: TGTGCCAGCAGCCCCCGCCGGACAGGGGGCAATGAGCAGTTCTTC. Translation: CASSPRRTGGNEQFF.

This clonotype has a count of ten or more. The chain employs TRBV2 and TRBJ2-1, with no clear D. V shed 7 bases and J shed 0 bases, with 7 bases lying between them. The CDR3 sequence is 13 residues long. Germline V CDR1 and CDR2: SNHLY, FYNNEI. The CDR3 protein is CASKTVSYNEQFF. Here the CDR3 DNA reads TGTGCCAGCAAGACCGTCTCCTACAATGAGCAGTTCTTC.

In this sample, this clonotype turned up many times. V and J are TRBV10-3 and TRBJ2-7; 9 bases map to TRBD2. After removal of 2 bases from V and 6 bases from J, the junction contained 5 bases not matched to a gene. This CDR3 has 14 amino acids. Germline CDR1 reads ENHRY; CDR2 reads SYGVKD. CDR3 sequence reads: CAISERGRAGEQYF. The CDR3 DNA reads as TGTGCCATCAGTGAGCGCGGGAGGGCCGGCGAGCAGTACTTC.

This clonotype was picked up a small number of times. J is TRBJ2-1 and V is TRBV12-3 or TRBV12-4; TRBD2 agrees at 10 bases. The CDR3 runs 14 residues. The trim removed 4 bases at V and 8 bases at J, leaving 5 bases unmatched. The CDR3: CASSSLAGEDEQFF. The CDR3, as DNA: TGTGCCAGCAGTTCCCTAGCGGGAGAAGATGAGCAGTTCTTC.

The chain is built from TRBV20-1 and TRBJ2-1; TRBD2 matches 11 bases. CDR3 size: 14 residues. Germline assignment: CDR1 DFQATT and CDR2 SNEGSKA (reference sequence). V dropped 0 bases and J dropped 8; count of bases not matched to a gene: 3. CDR3 protein: CSARDLAGGYEQFF. CDR3 DNA sequence: TGCAGTGCTAGAGATTTAGCGGGAGGGTATGAGCAGTTCTTC.

This clonotype has ten or more counts. The V gene is TRBV18, the J gene TRBJ1-1; D unclear. V lost 3 bases and J lost 4, with 12 bases in between. The CDR3 loop spans 14 amino acids. From germline, CDR1 is KGHSH and CDR2 LQKENI. CDR3 in DNA: TGTGCCAGCTCACCCACCATAGGAGCCACTGAAGCTTTCTTT. Translation: CASSPTIGATEAFF.

This clonotype was seen many times. This chain links TRBV7-2 with TRBJ1-1, with D perhaps matching TRBD1 (6 bases). Germline values: CDR1 SGHTA, CDR2 FQGNSA. The V gene lost 1 base and the J gene lost 5 bases, with 11 bases spanning the gap. The CDR3 covers 14 residues. The CDR3 DNA reads as TGTGCCAGCAGCTTAGGGATAGGGGGGACTGAAGCTTTCTTT. Protein: CASSLGIGGTEAFF.

This clonotype was found many times. The rearrangement links TRBV7-2 to TRBJ1-2; D gene uncertain. Germline V gives CDR1 SGHTA, CDR2 FQGNSA. V lost 1 base to trimming and J lost 3 bases, with 12 bases between them. The length of the CDR3 is 15 residues. The CDR3 sequence: CASSLDPGSDYGYTF. The CDR3 nucleotides read TGTGCCAGCAGCTTAGATCCGGGAAGCGACTATGGCTACACCTTC.

This clonotype was recorded a few times. The chain recombines TRBV5-4 with TRBJ2-1; 8 bases agree with TRBD2. The trim removed 4 bases at V and 9 bases at J, leaving 9 bases unmatched. The germline gives CDR1 SGHNT, CDR2 YYREEE (reference sequence). This CDR3 contains 14 residues. The CDR3 spells CASSGGTSTAEQFF. CDR3 DNA sequence: TGTGCCAGCAGCGGGGGGACTAGTACGGCTGAGCAGTTCTTC.

V is TRBV6-5 and J is TRBJ2-3; D is possibly TRBD1 or TRBD2 (5 bases each). Per the germline V gene, CDR1 is MNHEY and CDR2 is SVGAGI. The CDR3 sequence is 16 residues long. The V gene lost 8 bases and the J gene lost 1 base, with 19 bases spanning the gap. The CDR3 loop is CASARGPRMGTDTQYF. The CDR3 DNA reads TGTGCCAGCGCAAGGGGACCCCGTATGGGCACAGATACGCAGTATTTT.

Worth noting for this clonotype: Relative to the germline gene, one junction end is altered; a read error may explain this. The V call is TRBV3-1, the J call TRBJ1-2; maybe TRBD1 (6 bases). CDR3 length equals 11 residues. Germline CDR1 reads LGHDT; CDR2 reads YNNKEL (reference sequence). The CDR3 sequence: CASSQDAGHTF. For the CDR3, the DNA is TGTGCCAGCAGCCAAGACGCGGGACACACATTC.

This clonotype was seen repeatedly, ten times or more. The chain joins TRBV27 to TRBJ1-3; no clear D gene. This CDR3 comprises 14 residues. Germline CDR1 and CDR2: MNHEY and SMNVEV (reference sequence). V lost 4 bases and J lost 0, with 7 bases in between. Written as DNA, the CDR3 is TGTGCCAGCAGTTCCCTGTTCTCTGGAAACACCATATATTTT. It specifies CASSSLFSGNTIYF.

The table lists this clonotype with a few counts. The chain recombines TRBV29-1 with TRBJ1-1; 9 bases map to TRBD1. The V segment lost 4 bases and the J segment 4 bases; nucleotides outside the gene matches: 7. CDR1 and CDR2 from the germline V gene are SQVTM and ANQGSEA. This CDR3 region has 14 residues. The CDR3 bases are TGCAGCGTTGTTGGGGGACAGGGTTCCACTGAAGCTTTCTTT. Translation gives CSVVGGQGSTEAFF.

The chain joins TRBV28 to TRBJ1-2, with D unclear. Germline assignment: CDR1 MDHEN and CDR2 SYDVKM. The CDR3 sequence is 11 residues long. Trimming shortened V by 4 bases and J by 8 bases, and 8 bases separated the two germline ends. The DNA for the CDR3 is TGTGCCAGCAGTTCCCGGACGGGCTACACCTTC. Residues: CASSSRTGYTF.

This clonotype was seen ten or more times. The chain recombines TRBV27 with TRBJ2-2, with a weak D call TRBD2 (5 bases). The CDR3 has 15 amino acids. The V gene's germline CDR1 is MNHEY and CDR2 SMNVEV (reference sequence). With 3 bases removed from V and 0 bases from J, the gap between germline ends came to 8 bases. CDR3 region: CASSLGSANTGELFF. In DNA form, the CDR3 reads TGTGCCAGCAGTTTGGGTAGCGCGAACACCGGGGAGCTGTTTTTT.

This clonotype was found a few times. The V call is TRBV27, the J call TRBJ1-5; possible D gene TRBD1, 5 bases. Germline V lookup: CDR1 MNHEY, CDR2 SMNVEV (reference sequence). This CDR3 contains 14 residues. Trimming removed 8 bases at V and 5 bases at J, with 16 bases between. The CDR3 loop reads CASARVGADQPQHF. The CDR3 nucleotides are TGTGCCAGCGCCAGGGTAGGGGCGGATCAGCCCCAGCATTTT.